What follows are 10 T cell receptor beta chains derived from one specimen sequenced in a study of cytotoxic CD8 clonotypes in ibrutinib-treated CLL. Produced via immunoSEQ multiplex PCR; TCRdb's table is partial and in-frame only. The sample consists of approximately 320,000 clones, around 66% of them appearing once. This sample comprised PBMCs, obtained after 36 months of ibrutinib treatment. The receptor set was obtained from a human donor with chronic lymphocytic leukemia.

This clone was seen just once. J is TRBJ1-5 and V is TRBV19; no reliable D call. V lost 5 bases to trimming and J lost 9 bases, with 8 bases between them. This CDR3 is 11 amino acids long. CDR1 LNHDA and CDR2 SQIVND come from the germline V gene (reference sequence). The CDR3 DNA reads as TGTGCCAGTAGTCACAACTGGCCCCAGCATTTT. Amino acids: CASSHNWPQHF.

The chain joins TRBV18 to TRBJ1-3; possible D gene TRBD1, 5 bases. This CDR3 is 16 amino acids long. Germline assignment: CDR1 KGHSH and CDR2 LQKENI. Trimming removed 6 bases from V and 0 bases from J, with 15 bases in between. In DNA, the CDR3 is TGTGCCAGCTCTACTCCGGGACTGAGCTCTGGAAACACCATATATTTT. Its translation: CASSTPGLSSGNTIYF.

The V call is TRBV4-1, the J call TRBJ2-3, with TRBD1 identical over 8 bases. CDR3 length equals 19 residues. V dropped 0 bases and J dropped 0; count of bases not matched to a gene: 11. The V gene's germline CDR1 is MGHRA and CDR2 YSYEKL. In nucleotides, the CDR3 is TGCGCCAGCAGCCAAGACAGGGGGCGGTTACCGTTTAGCACAGATACGCAGTATTTT. Residues: CASSQDRGRLPFSTDTQYF.

This chain uses TRBV11-2 with TRBJ2-7; D gene uncertain. The CDR3 has 14 amino acids. Germline V gene sequence: CDR1 SGHAT, CDR2 FQNNGV. V gave up 2 bases and J gave up 1 base, with 9 bases separating them. In DNA form, the CDR3 reads TGTGCCAGCAGCTTACTCCCAGGATCCTACGAGCAGTACTTC. Its protein is CASSLLPGSYEQYF.

The chain joins TRBV29-1 to TRBJ2-7, with 11 nucleotides matching TRBD2. This CDR3 has 12 amino acids. Germline-derived CDR1 and CDR2 are SQVTM and ANQGSEA. Trimming removed 6 bases from V and 8 bases from J; junction bases left unmatched: 6. CDR3 nucleotide sequence: TGCAGCGTCCTAGCGGGAGGATCGAAGCAGTACTTC. Amino acid sequence: CSVLAGGSKQYF.

Remarks on this clone: The sample holds other DNA sequences that translate to the same CDR3. The CDR3 loop reads CASSETANYGYTF. CDR3 nucleotide sequence: TGTGCCAGCAGTGAGACAGCTAACTATGGCTACACCTTC. The rearrangement links TRBV25-1 to TRBJ1-2; weak D call: TRBD1 (5 bases). CDR1 and CDR2 from the germline V gene are MGHDK and SYGVNS. The V end was cut by 3 bases, the J end by 0 bases, with 5 bases between. The CDR3 is 13 amino acids.

CDR3 DNA: TGCGCCAGCAGCTTGACTAGCGGGAGGTGGGAGACCCAGTACTTC. This encodes CASSLTSGRWETQYF. The V gene is TRBV5-1, the J gene TRBJ2-5; 12 positions match TRBD2. The CDR3 length is 15 residues. After removal of 1 base from V and 5 bases from J, the junction contained 3 bases not matched to a gene. Germline values: CDR1 SGHRS, CDR2 YFSETQ.

There are a few counts of this clone. This chain uses TRBV5-6 with TRBJ2-1, with D uncertain. This CDR3 is built from 17 residues. The germline V gene encodes CDR1 SGHDT and CDR2 YYEEEE. Between the trimmed V and J ends, which lost 0 bases and 0 bases, there was a span of 13 bases. For the CDR3, the DNA is TGTGCCAGCAGCTTGGGGGAAGCCAGGCGCTCCTACAATGAGCAGTTCTTC. Its protein is CASSLGEARRSYNEQFF.

The CDR3 region has the DNA TGTGCCAGCTCACCACTATCCGGGACAGGGATATCTGGGGCCAACGTCCTGACTTTC. It encodes CASSPLSGTGISGANVLTF. V gene TRBV18 combines with J gene TRBJ2-6, with TRBD1 matching 9 bases. CDR1 is KGHSH and CDR2 is LQKENI in the germline V gene. J gave up 1 base and V 1 base, and 8 bases lay outside the gene matches. This CDR3 is 19 amino acids long.

The V gene is TRBV6-6, the J gene TRBJ2-7; 10 bases align to TRBD1. Germline V gene data show CDR1 as MNHNY and CDR2 as SVGAGI (reference sequence). Losses at the gene ends were 9 bases for V and 5 bases for J; bases not matched to a gene: 7. This CDR3 is built from 13 residues. The CDR3 loop reads CASTGTGVNEQYF. The DNA of the CDR3 is TGTGCCAGTACCGGGACAGGGGTGAACGAGCAGTACTTC.